These 16 T cell receptor beta chains originate from one sample sequenced in a study of molecular identifiers for immune sequencing clone quantification. TCRdb passed the PCR reads through MiXCR, listing each CDR3 protein once. The sample lists about half a million distinct CDR3 sequences, around 25% occurring once. The sample comprised naive CD8+ T cells from blood, with Jurkat cell RNA spiked in. Subset given: FACS-sorted CD8+CD4-CCR7+CD45RA+ naive T cells. Source of these receptors: a human donor in good health. Some libraries in this study had Jurkat cell RNA spiked in.

In its sample, this clonotype was seen a few times. The genes are TRBV30 and TRBJ1-2, with 8 bases lining up with TRBD1. The CDR3 spans 11 residues. The germline V gene has CDR1 GTSNPN and CDR2 SVGIG (reference sequence). Trimming removed 7 bases from V and 8 bases from J; junction bases left unmatched: 6. The DNA of the CDR3 is TGTGCCTATTGGACAGGGTCAGGCTACACCTTC. It encodes CAYWTGSGYTF.

The V and J genes are TRBV4-1 and TRBJ1-2; TRBD1 matches 9 bases. V trimming: 1 base; J trimming: 3 bases; junction bases outside the gene matches: 3. The CDR3 is 15 residues long. The V gene's germline CDR1 is MGHRA and CDR2 YSYEKL. CDR3 region: CASSQVQGADYGYTF. In DNA, the CDR3 is TGCGCCAGCAGCCAAGTACAGGGGGCGGACTATGGCTACACCTTC.

The chain links TRBV7-6 to TRBJ2-5; D is perhaps TRBD1 (6 bases). Germline V gene sequence: CDR1 SGHVS, CDR2 FNYEAQ. The germline V and J ends were trimmed by 1 base and 5 bases, with 14 bases remaining between them. The CDR3 runs to 15 residues. For the CDR3, the DNA is TGTGCCAGCAGCTTAGACCTAGGTACAGGGGAGACCCAGTACTTC. Amino acids: CASSLDLGTGETQYF.

This clonotype was counted a single time. A much larger clone sits a single nucleotide away, making a read error possible. The V and J genes are TRBV6-5 and TRBJ2-3; 10 bases align to TRBD1. This CDR3 is 17 amino acids long. Per germline, CDR1 MNHEY and CDR2 SVGAGI. Here the CDR3 reads CASSYGTGAVSTDTRYF. Written as DNA, the CDR3 is TGTGCCAGCAGTTACGGGACAGGGGCGGTTAGCACAGATACGCGGTATTTT.

The chain links TRBV18 to TRBJ2-1; D tentatively reads TRBD1 or TRBD2 (5 bases each). Trimming removed 2 bases at V and 8 bases at J, with 10 bases between. The CDR3 loop spans 13 amino acids. CDR1 and CDR2 from the germline V gene are KGHSH and LQKENI. The CDR3 coding sequence is TGTGCCAGCTCACCATTTCGGGGCGATGAGCAGTTCTTC. Protein sequence: CASSPFRGDEQFF.

In this sample, this clonotype turned up a few times. The V and J genes are TRBV11-2 and TRBJ2-7, with D perhaps matching TRBD1 or TRBD2 (5 bases each). The CDR3 contains 13 residues. Germline V gene sequence: CDR1 SGHAT, CDR2 FQNNGV. V was trimmed by 4 bases and J by 3 bases, leaving 10 bases between them. The CDR3 sequence is CASSSPGHYEQYF. The CDR3, as DNA: TGTGCCAGCAGCTCCCCGGGGCACTACGAGCAGTACTTC.

The chain uses TRBV7-9 and TRBJ2-1, with 8 nucleotides matching TRBD2. CDR3 length: 16 residues. J lost 4 bases, V lost 5 bases, and 10 bases had no gene match. The germline CDR1 and CDR2 sequences are SEHNR and FQNEAQ (reference sequence). The CDR3 protein is CASSRSGGPLYNEQFF. The CDR3 DNA sequence: TGTGCCAGCAGCCGAAGCGGGGGTCCCTTGTACAATGAGCAGTTCTTC.

Worth noting for this clonotype: One end of the junction does not line up with germline, which may come from a read error. The genes are TRBV9 and TRBJ2-3, with 8 bases fitting TRBD2. This CDR3 has 15 amino acids. Per germline, CDR1 SGDLS and CDR2 YYNGEE. This CDR3 reads CASSRSGSGTDRQYF. In DNA form, the CDR3 reads TGTGCCAGCAGCCGAAGCGGGAGTGGCACAGATAGGCAGTATTTT.

This clonotype was seen a handful of times. This chain joins TRBV29-1 and TRBJ1-5; 10 bases match TRBD1. Germline trimming cut 4 bases from V and 6 bases from J; bases unmatched to any gene: 6. Germline-derived CDR1 and CDR2 are SQVTM and ANQGSEA. The CDR3 consists of 14 residues. The CDR3 sequence: CSVGTGGGIQPQHF. CDR3 in DNA: TGCAGCGTTGGGACAGGGGGAGGGATTCAGCCCCAGCATTTT.

This clonotype was observed at least ten times. V and J are TRBV6-2 or TRBV6-3 and TRBJ2-4; D gene uncertain. Germline CDR1 reads MNHEY; CDR2 reads SVGEGT. Trimming cost V 2 bases and J 1 base, with 12 bases left between them. The CDR3 loop spans 16 amino acids. Here the CDR3 reads CASSYRADGAKNIQYF. In DNA, the CDR3 is TGTGCCAGCAGTTACCGGGCAGATGGGGCCAAAAACATTCAGTACTTC.

Details on this clonotype: An end of the junction does not agree with germline; a read error may underlie this. V and J are TRBV5-6 and TRBJ2-3; D unclear. This CDR3 is 16 amino acids long. CDR1 is SGHDT and CDR2 is YYEEEE in the germline V gene. In DNA, the CDR3 is TGTGCCAGCCGCTTGGTGCCCTTCCGGCTTGGAGATACGCGGTATTTT. It is translated as CASRLVPFRLGDTRYF.

On this clonotype itself: A read error may account for a junction end that differs from germline. The CDR3 protein is CARSYIGLAGTSPAAQYF. For the CDR3, the DNA is TGTGCCCGCAGTTACATCGGACTAGCGGGGACTAGCCCAGCTGCGCAGTATTTT. The chain recombines TRBV6-2 or TRBV6-3 with TRBJ2-3; 12 bases are shared with TRBD2. CDR1 is MNHEY, CDR2 SVGEGT, per germline. The CDR3 totals 18 residues.

The sample holds many counts of this clonotype. V is TRBV30 and J is TRBJ2-3, with 7 nucleotides matching TRBD1. The CDR3 is 14 amino acids. After removal of 4 bases from V and 0 bases from J, the junction contained 4 bases not matched to a gene. Germline assignment: CDR1 GTSNPN and CDR2 SVGIG (reference sequence). The CDR3 is CAWNQGVSTDTQYF. Here the CDR3 DNA reads TGTGCCTGGAACCAGGGGGTGAGCACAGATACGCAGTATTTT.

This clonotype was seen ten or more times. V gene TRBV28 combines with J gene TRBJ1-1; 7 nucleotides agree with TRBD1. The CDR3 length is 13 residues. V shed 7 bases and J 7 bases; nucleotides not matched to a gene: 9. The germline V gene encodes CDR1 MDHEN and CDR2 SYDVKM. CDR3 bases: TGTGCCAGCAACAAGATCCGGGACAGTGAAGCTTTCTTT. It specifies CASNKIRDSEAFF.

This chain uses TRBV20-1 with TRBJ2-7, with 9 bases identical to TRBD2. The CDR3 spans 15 residues. The V and J ends lost 0 bases and 7 bases, in that order; junction bases with no gene match: 10. The germline gives CDR1 DFQATT, CDR2 SNEGSKA (reference sequence). The CDR3: CSARDLLAGAEEQYF. CDR3 nucleotides: TGCAGTGCTAGAGATCTCTTAGCGGGAGCTGAAGAGCAGTACTTC.

Ten or more counts support this clonotype. The V call is TRBV12-5, the J call TRBJ1-5, with D unclear. Trimming removed 5 bases at V and 0 bases at J, with 17 bases between. CDR3 size: 17 residues. The germline CDR1 and CDR2 sequences are LGHNT and FRNRAP. The CDR3 here is CASGPPERDYSNQPQHF. CDR3 in DNA: TGTGCTAGTGGTCCCCCGGAGAGAGATTATAGCAATCAGCCCCAGCATTTT.